This TCR beta chain stems from a study of cytomegalovirus exposure and HLA in healthy donors. Study-wide results and limits: The study flagged approximately 180 TCR beta chains as cytomegalovirus-associated.

The germline V gene has CDR1 MNHNY and CDR2 SVGAGI (reference sequence). The CDR3 consists of 15 residues. V gave up 5 bases and J gave up 3 bases, with 16 bases separating them. 60 Vbeta and 13 Jbeta primers were used in PCR. Measured with immunoSEQ multiplex PCR; TCRdb has only the in-frame clones, and not every one. The sample carries approximately 170,000 clones, over 65% recorded once. On this clone itself: The antigen is not known.

Material for sequencing was PBMCs. The sequence was collected from a female donor in good health and CMV-seronegative. The V gene is TRBV6-6, the J gene TRBJ2-5; D is unclear. CDR3 coding DNA: TGTGCCAGCAGTGAGTTGTTAGTGTCCAAAGAGACCCAGTACTTC. This gives the protein CASSELLVSKETQYF.